This is a list of T cell receptor beta chains from one sample in a study of T cells in Graves' hyperthyroidism and ophthalmopathy. TCRdb re-derived calls from the multiplex PCR reads in MiXCR, one entry per CDR3 protein. Of fewer than 900,000 distinct CDR3 sequences in the sample, roughly 15% were seen once. The sequencing sample was made of blood. Receptors originate from a man younger than 35 with Graves' hyperthyroidism. CDR3s include the opening cysteine and the closing phenylalanine or tryptophan. D genes are given only for firm matches. Part of the rows lack a size; the others show once, few, many or a class for expanded clones.

>TRBJ2-3|few|TRBD2|TRBV28
CASTPGLAGEFTDTQYF
TGTGCCAGCACCCCTGGACTAGCGGGAGAATTCACAGATACGCAGTATTTT
>TRBJ1-1|few|.|TRBV20-1
CSVLGGSTEAFF
TGCAGTGTCCTGGGGGGGAGCACTGAAGCTTTCTTT
>TRBJ2-2|few|TRBD2|TRBV28
CASSLFRLAGDTGELFF
TGTGCCAGCAGTTTATTCAGACTAGCGGGTGACACCGGGGAGCTGTTTTTT
>TRBJ2-1|many|TRBD2|TRBV12-3/TRBV12-4
CASSRPGLAGVQQFF
TGTGCCAGCAGTCGGCCAGGGCTAGCGGGAGTACAACAGTTCTTC
>TRBJ1-1|few|TRBD1|TRBV6-2/TRBV6-3
CASRDRGLGEAFF
TGTGCCAGCAGGGACAGGGGGCTCGGTGAAGCTTTCTTT
>TRBJ2-1|.|.|TRBV20-1
CSATRGGNEQFF
TGCAGTGCTACACGGGGTGGAAATGAGCAGTTCTTC
>TRBJ2-5|many|.|TRBV12-3/TRBV12-4
CASTMVETETQYF
TGTGCCAGCACCATGGTGGAGACAGAGACCCAGTACTTC
>TRBJ2-7|.|.|TRBV13
CASSRRDFHLYEQYF
TGTGCCAGCAGCCGCCGGGACTTCCACCTCTACGAGCAGTACTTC
>TRBJ2-2|.|TRBD2|TRBV27
CASSQRGFTGELFF
TGTGCCAGCAGCCAGCGGGGATTCACCGGGGAGCTGTTTTTT
>TRBJ2-7|.|TRBD2|TRBV9
CASSQGLVSYEQYF
TGTGCCAGCAGCCAGGGACTAGTCTCCTACGAGCAGTACTTC
>TRBJ2-1|.|TRBD1|TRBV7-3
CASSFTSGQGAGEQFF
TGTGCCAGCAGCTTCACGTCGGGACAGGGGGCAGGTGAGCAGTTCTTC
>TRBJ2-7|many|.|TRBV7-8
CASSLGAAPLFEQYF
TGTGCCAGCAGCTTAGGGGCGGCCCCCCTTTTCGAGCAGTACTTC
>TRBJ2-3|few|.|TRBV27
CASSHRAFTDTQYF
TGTGCCAGCAGTCACCGGGCGTTCACAGATACGCAGTATTTT
>TRBJ1-1|few|.|TRBV19
CASSIPGWVNTEAFF
TGTGCCAGTAGTATCCCAGGGTGGGTGAACACTGAAGCTTTCTTT
>TRBJ1-5|.|.|TRBV7-8
CASSLGAFNQPQHF
TGTGCCAGCAGCTTAGGGGCATTCAATCAGCCCCAGCATTTT
>TRBJ1-2|few|.|TRBV7-9
CASSFGGAETNYGYTF
TGTGCCAGCAGCTTCGGCGGGGCGGAGACGAACTATGGCTACACCTTC
>TRBJ1-2|few|.|TRBV6-1
CASTPNYLGETGYTF
TGTGCCAGCACCCCCAATTATCTTGGGGAGACGGGCTACACCTTC
>TRBJ2-5|many|.|TRBV29-1
CSVDHGSETQYF
TGCAGCGTTGACCACGGGTCGGAGACCCAGTACTTC
>TRBJ2-1|many|TRBD2|TRBV7-2
CASSQREGPYNEQFF
TGTGCCAGCAGCCAGCGGGAGGGACCGTACAATGAGCAGTTCTTC
>TRBJ1-6|.|TRBD1|TRBV27
CASRQGQNYSPLHF
TGTGCCAGCAGACAGGGACAGAACTATTCACCCCTCCACTTT
>TRBJ2-2|.|.|TRBV10-1
CASSEELITGELFF
TGCGCCAGCAGTGAGGAGCTAATCACCGGGGAGCTGTTTTTT